Below are 31 T cell receptor beta chains sequenced from a single sample in a study of beta chain features in type 1 diabetes. TCRB transcripts that were expressed got sequenced, as all of the isolated RNA had been reverse transcribed. The assay was immunoSEQ multiplex PCR, and TCRdb's table has in-frame clones only and misses some. The sample has roughly 230,000 clones, about 9.3% seen once. The sequencing sample was made of naive CD4+ T cells from blood. All receptors come from a woman aged 18-35 years in good health.

The chain combines TRBV5-1 with TRBJ1-2, with D possibly matching TRBD1 (6 bases). Trimming removed 0 bases from V and 8 bases from J, with 11 bases in between. The CDR3 spans 13 residues. Germline V lookup: CDR1 SGHRS, CDR2 YFSETQ. The CDR3: CASSLEAGDGYTF. The CDR3 DNA reads TGCGCCAGCAGCTTGGAGGCAGGGGACGGCTACACCTTC.

This clone appeared a few times. The chain links TRBV11-2 to TRBJ2-7; D gene uncertain. CDR3 length: 14 amino acids. V was clipped by 1 base and J by 2 bases, with 9 bases between them. Germline V gene lookup returns CDR1 SGHAT and CDR2 FQNNGV. Here the CDR3 reads CASSLGRSTYEQYF. In nucleotides, the CDR3 is TGTGCCAGCAGCTTAGGGCGGTCCACCTACGAGCAGTACTTC.

This clone occurred a few times. The gene calls are TRBV30 and TRBJ1-3; TRBD1 aligns across 7 bases. Germline V gene sequence: CDR1 GTSNPN, CDR2 SVGIG (reference sequence). This CDR3 has 14 amino acids. J lost 2 bases, V lost 3 bases, and 4 bases had no gene match. The CDR3 spells CAWRVTGTGNTIYF. Here the CDR3 DNA reads TGTGCCTGGAGGGTGACAGGGACTGGAAACACCATATATTTT.

This chain joins TRBV5-1 and TRBJ1-5; 8 bases match TRBD1. With 3 bases clipped from V and 4 bases from J, the junction kept 6 bases outside the gene matches. CDR3 length: 15 amino acids. Germline CDR1 reads SGHRS; CDR2 reads YFSETQ. The CDR3 nucleotides read TGCGCCAGCAGCTGGGGGACAGGAGGGAATCAGCCCCAGCATTTT. This translates into CASSWGTGGNQPQHF.

This clone was observed a few times. The genes are TRBV7-9 and TRBJ1-6, with TRBD1 matching 8 bases. The CDR3 covers 16 residues. CDR1 and CDR2 (germline): SEHNR, FQNEAQ (reference sequence). V was pared by 1 base and J by 7 bases, with 6 bases of the junction left unmatched. The CDR3 here is CASSLEWDRPNSPLHF. The CDR3 bases are TGTGCCAGCAGCTTAGAGTGGGACAGGCCCAATTCACCCCTCCACTTT.

In this sample, this clone turned up a few times. V gene TRBV2 combines with J gene TRBJ1-2, with D possibly matching TRBD1 (6 bases). Germline V gene data show CDR1 as SNHLY and CDR2 as FYNNEI. There are 16 residues in the CDR3. V gave up 1 base and J gave up 0 bases, with 12 bases separating them. CDR3 nucleotides: TGTGCCAGCAGTGAAGTTTGGCCAGGGGCTAACTATGGCTACACCTTC. Amino acid sequence: CASSEVWPGANYGYTF.

The chain carries TRBV7-2 and TRBJ2-1; TRBD1 agrees at 9 bases. This CDR3 is built from 13 residues. Germline loops: CDR1 SGHTA, CDR2 FQGNSA. After removal of 5 bases from V and 7 bases from J, the junction contained 3 bases not matched to a gene. The CDR3 region has the DNA TGTGCCAGCAGCCCCGACAGGGGGAATGAGCAGTTCTTC. It translates to CASSPDRGNEQFF.

A single count supports this clone. The chain has TRBV18 and TRBJ2-5; no firm D call. The CDR3 contains 16 residues. Germline V gene data show CDR1 as KGHSH and CDR2 as LQKENI. Trimming removed 1 base at V and 2 bases at J, with 14 bases between. This CDR3 reads CASSPRSRPTQETQYF. CDR3 nucleotide sequence: TGTGCCAGCTCACCACGTTCCCGTCCAACTCAAGAGACCCAGTACTTC.

The chain links TRBV7-3 to TRBJ1-1, with 7 bases fitting TRBD1. After removal of 4 bases from V and 7 bases from J, the junction contained 3 bases not matched to a gene. This CDR3 region has 12 residues. From germline, CDR1 is SGHTA and CDR2 FQGTGA. CDR3 coding DNA: TGTGCCAGCAGCTCCGGGACAGATGAAGCTTTCTTT. This encodes CASSSGTDEAFF.

The rearrangement links TRBV29-1 to TRBJ2-1, with 12 bases that match TRBD1. There are 14 residues in the CDR3. Per the germline V gene, CDR1 is SQVTM and CDR2 is ANQGSEA. Germline trimming cut 6 bases from V and 4 bases from J; bases unmatched to any gene: 4. The CDR3 is CSVGTGGFYNEQFF. The CDR3 region has the DNA TGCAGCGTGGGGACAGGGGGCTTTTACAATGAGCAGTTCTTC.

The chain carries TRBV5-6 and TRBJ1-3; possibly TRBD1 for D (6 bases). This CDR3 is built from 14 residues. CDR1 and CDR2 from the germline V gene are SGHDT and YYEEEE. V was pared by 6 bases and J by 4 bases, with 14 bases between. The CDR3 reads CASTNTGYGNTIYF. In DNA form, the CDR3 reads TGTGCCAGCACCAACACAGGGTACGGAAACACCATATATTTT.

This clone was detected ten times or more. The chain employs TRBV7-9 and TRBJ1-2; weak D call: TRBD1 (6 bases). The CDR3 contains 15 residues. Deletions cut 3 bases from V and 4 bases from J, with 15 bases between. The germline V gene has CDR1 SEHNR and CDR2 FQNEAQ (reference sequence). CDR3 in DNA: TGTGCCAGCAGCTTTGATTGGGACACTTCCTATGGCTACACCTTC. This encodes CASSFDWDTSYGYTF.

This clone was seen more than once but under ten times. V and J are TRBV5-4 and TRBJ1-2; 7 positions agree with TRBD1. Trimming took 4 bases from V and 4 from J; bases not matched to a gene: 7. This CDR3 has 14 residues. Germline-derived CDR1 and CDR2 are SGHNT and YYREEE (reference sequence). CDR3 in amino acids: CASSGDSSLYGYTF. The CDR3 nucleotides read TGTGCCAGCAGCGGGGACAGTAGCCTCTATGGCTACACCTTC.

This clone was observed a few times. The rearrangement joins TRBV29-1 to TRBJ2-5, with 7 bases aligning to TRBD1. This CDR3 has 12 residues. J gave up 4 bases and V 1 base, and 0 bases lay outside the gene matches. CDR1 SQVTM and CDR2 ANQGSEA come from the germline V gene. As DNA, the CDR3 is TGCAGCGTTGAAGGGACAGGAGAGACCCAGTACTTC. Translating gives CSVEGTGETQYF.

The sample holds a few counts of this clone. The CDR3 region is CAWSHWGTSRKYNEQFF. The CDR3 DNA follows: TGTGCCTGGAGCCACTGGGGTACTAGCAGGAAGTACAATGAGCAGTTCTTC. This chain joins TRBV30 and TRBJ2-1, with TRBD2 as a possible D gene (6 bases). Per the germline V gene, CDR1 is GTSNPN and CDR2 is SVGIG (reference sequence). The V gene lost 3 bases and the J gene lost 4 bases, with 22 bases spanning the gap. The CDR3 extends over 17 amino acids.

Only a few counts were recorded for this clone. This rearrangement joins TRBV5-1 to TRBJ1-2; D not resolved. This CDR3 is 14 amino acids long. Germline V gene sequence: CDR1 SGHRS, CDR2 YFSETQ. Trimming took 0 bases from V and 4 from J, leaving 10 bases between them. In nucleotides, the CDR3 is TGCGCCAGCAGCTTGGCCGTTGGGAGCTATGGCTACACCTTC. Translation gives CASSLAVGSYGYTF.

The rearrangement links TRBV5-6 to TRBJ2-5, with TRBD2 matching 7 bases. V dropped 1 base and J dropped 1; count of bases not matched to a gene: 13. This CDR3 comprises 18 residues. Germline assignment: CDR1 SGHDT and CDR2 YYEEEE. CDR3 amino acids: CASSLLRARGVGQETQYF. In nucleotides, the CDR3 is TGTGCCAGCAGCTTGCTCCGGGCCCGGGGGGTAGGCCAAGAGACCCAGTACTTC.

The chain carries TRBV18 and TRBJ2-6; the match to TRBD1 covers 8 bases. V was clipped by 6 bases and J by 3 bases; unmatched bases: 4. The germline V gene encodes CDR1 KGHSH and CDR2 LQKENI. This CDR3 comprises 15 residues. CDR3 bases: TGTGCCAGCTCCCGCAGGGGGCGTGGGGCCAACGTCCTGACTTTC. As protein: CASSRRGRGANVLTF.

This rearrangement joins TRBV5-1 to TRBJ2-1; 11 positions agree with TRBD1. The CDR3 spans 17 residues. The ends lost 4 bases at V and 10 bases at J; junction bases unmatched: 16. Germline V gene sequence: CDR1 SGHRS, CDR2 YFSETQ. CDR3 in amino acids: CASSLDRGRLIGPEQFF. CDR3 nucleotide sequence: TGCGCCAGCAGCCTGGACAGGGGGCGGCTTATCGGGCCAGAGCAGTTCTTC. Full variable domain (outside the CDR3, taken from reference TRBV5-1 and TRBJ2-1): KAGVTQTPRYLIKTRGQQVTLSCSPISGHRSVSWYQQTPGQGLQFLFEYFSETQRNKGNFPGRFSGRQFSNSRSEMNVSTLELGDSALYLCASSLDRGRLIGPEQFFGPGTRLTVL.

V usage is TRBV15 and J usage is TRBJ1-1; D is possibly TRBD1 (6 bases). V lost 3 bases and J 3 bases, leaving 11 bases between the germline ends. Germline CDR1 LNHNV, CDR2 YYDKDF (reference sequence). The CDR3 has 14 amino acids. The CDR3 DNA follows: TGTGCCACCAGCAGGGAGGGGGGGGACACTGAAGCTTTCTTT. Amino acid sequence: CATSREGGDTEAFF. The entire variable domain, with the rest obtained from reference TRBV15 and TRBJ1-1, is as follows: DAMVIQNPRYQVTQFGKPVTLSCSQTLNHNVMYWYQQKSSQAPKLLFHYYDKDFNNEADTPDNFQSRRPNTSFCFLDIRSPGLGDTAMYLCATSREGGDTEAFFGQGTRLTVV.

This clone was seen only a few times. It is unclear where the CDR3 begins or ends on the DNA, so no DNA is shown, and the CDR3 is as TCRdb lists it. The chain joins TRBV27 to TRBJ1-2; TRBD1, the table's D call, lacks a check against the DNA. The CDR3 region is 13 residues in length, termini included. Germline CDR1 and CDR2: MNHEY and SMNVEV (reference sequence). CDR3 sequence: CASSSSTRNGYTF.

The rearrangement joins TRBV29-1 to TRBJ2-3; 7 bases match TRBD2. CDR3 length: 14 residues. Germline loops: CDR1 SQVTM, CDR2 ANQGSEA. The J segment lost 4 bases and the V segment lost 4 bases, leaving 8 bases of the junction unmatched. The CDR3 sequence is CSVGGGFGADTQYF. In DNA, the CDR3 is TGCAGCGTTGGGGGGGGGTTTGGGGCAGATACGCAGTATTTT.

The chain joins TRBV7-9 to TRBJ2-1; possible D gene TRBD2, 5 bases. Trimming cost V 1 base and J 8 bases, with 12 bases left between them. Germline-derived CDR1 and CDR2 are SEHNR and FQNEAQ (reference sequence). This CDR3 spans 14 amino acids. This CDR3 reads CASSLGGRFDEQFF. CDR3 coding DNA: TGTGCCAGCAGCTTAGGTGGGAGATTCGATGAGCAGTTCTTC. Full variable domain (rest looked up from reference TRBV7-9 and TRBJ2-1): DTGVSQNPRHKITKRGQNVTFRCDPISEHNRLYWYRQTLGQGPEFLTYFQNEAQLEKSRLLSDRFSAERPKGSFSTLEIQRTEQGDSAMYLCASSLGGRFDEQFFGPGTRLTVL.

The chain is built from TRBV4-1 and TRBJ2-5, with 7 positions matching TRBD1. Germline values: CDR1 MGHRA, CDR2 YSYEKL. V trimming: 0 bases; J trimming: 1 base; junction bases outside the gene matches: 5. The CDR3 length is 16 residues. In DNA, the CDR3 is TGCGCCAGCAGCCAAGAACCGGGACAGCCCCAAGAGACCCAGTACTTC. This codes for CASSQEPGQPQETQYF.

The rearrangement joins TRBV4-2 to TRBJ2-7; 7 bases are a match to TRBD2. The germline CDR1 and CDR2 sequences are LGHNA and YNFKEQ. The CDR3 spans 15 residues. V lost 1 base to trimming and J lost 0 bases; unmatched junction nucleotides: 3. This CDR3 reads CASSQGAGVSYEQYF. In nucleotides, the CDR3 is TGTGCCAGCAGCCAAGGGGCGGGGGTCTCCTACGAGCAGTACTTC.

CDR3 residues: CASGSAGASYEQYF. In nucleotides, the CDR3 is TGTGCTAGTGGATCAGCGGGAGCCTCCTACGAGCAGTACTTC. The chain joins TRBV12-5 to TRBJ2-7; 8 bases line up with TRBD2. Germline V gives CDR1 LGHNT, CDR2 FRNRAP. There are 14 residues in the CDR3. Germline trimming cut 6 bases from V and 0 bases from J; bases unmatched to any gene: 4.

This clone was seen a few times. The J gene is TRBJ2-2, the V gene TRBV10-1, with 7 bases lining up with TRBD1. Germline lookup yields CDR1 WNHNN and CDR2 SYGVQD (reference sequence). V shed 4 bases, J shed 1 base, and the junction held 0 bases outside the gene matches. The CDR3 consists of 14 residues. CDR3 amino acids: CASSGQGNTGELFF. CDR3 sequence (DNA): TGCGCCAGCAGTGGACAGGGGAACACCGGGGAGCTGTTTTTT.

The chain links TRBV9 to TRBJ2-1; the match to TRBD2 covers 9 bases. There are 14 residues in the CDR3. V dropped 0 bases and J dropped 6; count of bases not matched to a gene: 1. Germline CDR1 SGDLS, CDR2 YYNGEE. The CDR3 region has the DNA TGTGCCAGCAGCGTAGTGACTAGCGGCAATGAGCAGTTCTTC. It encodes CASSVVTSGNEQFF.

This clone was seen a few times. Other DNA sequences of this sample code for an identical CDR3. The chain links TRBV7-3 to TRBJ1-1; D is unclear. Trimming stripped 5 bases from V and 4 bases from J, with 11 bases between. The length of the CDR3 is 13 residues. In germline, CDR1 is SGHTA, CDR2 FQGTGA. CDR3: CASSTRGGTEAFF. CDR3 sequence (DNA): TGTGCCAGCAGCACCCGTGGAGGCACTGAAGCTTTCTTT.

The CDR3 loop is CASSPSRVNPSREQYF. The CDR3 DNA reads as TGTGCCAGTAGTCCTTCCCGGGTCAATCCCTCTCGGGAGCAGTACTTC. V gene TRBV19 combines with J gene TRBJ2-7; no clear D gene. The CDR3 loop spans 16 amino acids. Looked up from germline, CDR1 is LNHDA and CDR2 is SQIVND (reference sequence). Trimming shortened V by 5 bases and J by 7 bases, and 24 bases separated the two germline ends.

In its sample, this clone was seen a few times. V usage is TRBV7-2 and J usage is TRBJ2-1; TRBD2 matches at 7 bases. The CDR3 runs 16 residues. Germline-derived CDR1 and CDR2 are SGHTA and FQGNSA. With V trimmed by 5 bases and J by 3 bases, 10 bases remained unmatched. CDR3 loop: CASSGLAGVFYNEQFF. Written as DNA, the CDR3 is TGTGCCAGCAGCGGTTTGGCGGGAGTCTTCTACAATGAGCAGTTCTTC.